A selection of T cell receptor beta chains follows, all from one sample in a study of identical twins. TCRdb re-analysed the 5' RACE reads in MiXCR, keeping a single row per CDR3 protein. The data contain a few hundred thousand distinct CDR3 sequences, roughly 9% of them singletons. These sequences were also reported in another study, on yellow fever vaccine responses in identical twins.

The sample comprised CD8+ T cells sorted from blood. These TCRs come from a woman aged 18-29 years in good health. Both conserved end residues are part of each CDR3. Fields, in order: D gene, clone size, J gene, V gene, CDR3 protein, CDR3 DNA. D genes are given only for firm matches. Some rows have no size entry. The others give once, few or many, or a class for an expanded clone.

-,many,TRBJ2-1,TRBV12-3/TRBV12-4,CASSGGWSGHYEQFF,TGTGCCAGCAGTGGGGGATGGTCGGGCCACTATGAGCAGTTCTTC
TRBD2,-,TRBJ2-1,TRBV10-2,CASRGLADDPGNEQFF,TGCGCCAGCAGAGGACTAGCGGACGATCCGGGGAATGAGCAGTTCTTC
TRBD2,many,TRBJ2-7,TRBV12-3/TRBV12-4,CASSFPGARGGEQYF,TGTGCCAGCAGTTTTCCGGGTGCCCGGGGGGGGGAGCAGTACTTC
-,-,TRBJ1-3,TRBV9,CASSVSGSSGNTIYF,TGTGCCAGCAGCGTTTCAGGGAGCTCTGGAAACACCATATATTTT
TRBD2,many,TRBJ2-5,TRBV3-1,CASSQDFAAGEIQETQYF,TGTGCCAGCAGCCAAGATTTCGCAGCGGGGGAAATCCAAGAGACCCAGTACTTC
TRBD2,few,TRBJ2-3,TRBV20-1,CSAVRGGSADTQYF,TGCAGTGCTGTACGGGGGGGCAGCGCAGATACGCAGTATTTT
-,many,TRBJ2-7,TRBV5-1,CASRVYGGGYEQYF,TGCGCCAGCAGGGTCTATGGGGGAGGATACGAGCAGTACTTC
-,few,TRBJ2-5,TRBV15,CATSGTGIQETQYF,TGTGCCACCAGCGGCACAGGGATACAAGAGACCCAGTACTTC
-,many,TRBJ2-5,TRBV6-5,CASSTGTQETQYF,TGTGCCAGCAGTACTGGGACCCAAGAGACCCAGTACTTC
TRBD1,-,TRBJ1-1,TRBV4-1,CASSVSGTGPEAFF,TGCGCCAGCAGCGTTTCCGGGACAGGGCCTGAAGCTTTCTTT
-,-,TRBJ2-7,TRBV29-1,CSYRFRGRTGYEQYF,TGCAGCTACCGCTTCAGGGGCCGAACGGGCTACGAGCAGTACTTC
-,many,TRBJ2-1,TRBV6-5,CASSYGRARRYNEQFF,TGTGCCAGCAGTTATGGTAGGGCAAGGAGGTACAATGAGCAGTTCTTC
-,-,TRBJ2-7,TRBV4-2,CASSQSVSYEQYF,TGTGCCAGCAGCCAAAGTGTGAGCTACGAGCAGTACTTC
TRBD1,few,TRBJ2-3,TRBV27,CASSPGTGGSTDTQYF,TGTGCCAGCAGTCCCGGGACAGGGGGTAGCACAGATACGCAGTATTTT
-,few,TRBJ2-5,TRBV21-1,CASSKDPAYFDRDLGRSQETQYF,TGTGCCAGCAGCAAAGACCCGGCCTATTTCGACAGGGACCTAGGGCGATCTCAAGAGACCCAGTACTTC
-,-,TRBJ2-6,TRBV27,CASSSSLAGAGANVLTF,TGTGCCAGCAGTTCGAGCCTCGCAGGGGCTGGGGCCAACGTCCTGACTTTC
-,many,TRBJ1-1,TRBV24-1,CATHHQDTGINTEAFF,TGTGCCACCCACCACCAGGACACGGGAATAAACACTGAAGCTTTCTTT
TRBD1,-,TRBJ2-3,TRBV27,CASRITGVSTDTQYF,TGTGCCAGCAGAATAACAGGGGTTAGCACAGATACGCAGTATTTT
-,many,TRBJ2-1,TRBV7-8,CASSLDSSYNEQFF,TGTGCCAGCAGCTTAGACAGCTCCTACAATGAGCAGTTCTTC
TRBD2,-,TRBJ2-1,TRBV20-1,CSAKTSGSYNEQFF,TGCAGTGCCAAGACTAGCGGGAGCTACAATGAGCAGTTCTTC
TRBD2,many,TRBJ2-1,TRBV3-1,CASSPGLAGGEVYNEQFF,TGTGCCAGCAGCCCAGGACTAGCGGGAGGGGAGGTCTACAATGAGCAGTTCTTC